This T cell receptor beta chain was sequenced in a study of blood T cell repertoires in COVID-19. The recovered donors of Cohort 3 showed two negative PCRs, clearance, or symptom resolution. Using immunoSEQ multiplex PCR, the repertoire was profiled, and TCRdb retains in-frame clones only, with some absent. The table includes 200,000 to 250,000 clones, 70% to 90% detected once. This clone was counted once. This clonotype originated in a man between 25 and 39 years old who had recovered from COVID-19. The sequencing sample was made of PBMCs or T cells enriched from blood (not recorded which).

CDR3 amino acids: CASSQDLVSGLAGRNEQFF. The CDR3 DNA reads as TGTGCCAGCAGCCAAGATCTTGTCTCTGGACTAGCGGGTCGCAATGAGCAGTTCTTC. J is TRBJ2-1 and V is TRBV4-2; 11 bases agree with TRBD2. V was pared by 0 bases and J by 6 bases, with 13 bases of the junction left unmatched. The length of the CDR3 is 19 residues. The germline V gene has CDR1 LGHNA and CDR2 YNFKEQ.